This TCR beta chain came from a study of T cells after posttransplantation cyclophosphamide. The CDR3 length is 15 residues. The ends were cut back, 2 bases at V and 2 bases at J, with 11 bases in the middle. CDR1 and CDR2 from the germline V gene are SGDLS and YYNGEE. A marrow graft followed busulfan-fludarabine conditioning, with cyclophosphamide on days +3 and +4. Libraries were prepared by immunoSEQ multiplex PCR; TCRdb keeps only in-frame clonotypes and omits some of them. Recorded here are 2,500 to 3,500 clones, with no singletons, and the ten leading clones hold 32%. This clone appeared many times.

Sequencing used PBMCs, obtained after allogeneic stem cell transplant with posttransplant cyclophosphamide. V and J are TRBV9 and TRBJ1-3, with D possibly being TRBD1 (6 bases). The sequence was collected from a female patient in her fifties or sixties who received an allogeneic stem cell transplant from a related donor, was CMV-positive, and had no GVHD. Some T cells may possibly be graft donor cells. This CDR3 reads CASSVAGAPGNTIYF. The CDR3 DNA sequence: TGTGCCAGCAGCGTTGCGGGGGCGCCTGGAAACACCATATATTTT.